This T cell receptor (beta chain) is drawn from a study of blood T cell repertoires in COVID-19. Study-wide context: Whether acute or convalescent, the COVID-19 samples came from the United States, Italy and Spain. T cells, B-cell-depleted T cells, or PBMCs provided the cDNA or gDNA that served as material.

Per the original data handling: Cell counts per sample came from amplifying reference gene primers. TCRdb's copy holds only in-frame clones and misses some; the assay was immunoSEQ multiplex PCR. V and J calls and clone size follow that table, whereas D and trimming were derived from the DNA. Here the sample spans about 210,000 clones, 92% being singletons. CDR1 is SGHRS, CDR2 YFSETQ, per germline. V lost 3 bases, J lost 0 bases, and 6 bases stayed unmatched. The CDR3 covers 17 residues. The receptor was derived from a man younger than 45 with acute or convalescent COVID-19. This chain connects TRBV5-1 to TRBJ2-6; 7 nucleotides match TRBD1. Sequencing was performed on peripheral blood. The DNA for the CDR3 is TGCGCCAGCAGCTACGAGCCAGGGGGCTCTGGGGCCAACGTCCTGACTTTC. This sequence encodes CASSYEPGGSGANVLTF.